This passage covers 18 T cell receptor beta chains from one sample sequenced in a study of human T cells and chemical hapten exposure. TCRdb independently ran MiXCR on the RACE reads; one entry per CDR3 protein. The sample includes approximately 97,000 distinct CDR3 sequences, about 8.7% of them seen just once. Documented time point: healthy volunteer bleed at 2 weeks. Before extraction, the whole blood was not fractionated, and total RNA was taken from it. The sequencing sample was made of whole blood. The receptor source for this set is a female donor in good health. Some clones in this sample may be carry-over from other donors' samples.

In this sample, this clonotype turned up many times. The rearrangement links TRBV29-1 to TRBJ1-2; D call uncertain. The CDR3 length is 13 residues. Trimming cost V 0 bases and J 2 bases, with 7 bases left between them. Germline values: CDR1 SQVTM, CDR2 ANQGSEA. The CDR3 spells CSVEEEKNYGYTF. CDR3 nucleotide sequence: TGCAGCGTTGAAGAAGAGAAGAACTATGGCTACACCTTC.

With respect to this clonotype: A much larger clone sits a single nucleotide away, making a read error possible. The rearrangement links TRBV6-5 to TRBJ2-2; no firm D call. Per germline, CDR1 MNHEY and CDR2 SVGAGI. The CDR3 contains 13 residues. The CDR3 DNA sequence: TGTGCCAGCAGTTATTCAAACACCAGGGAGCTGTTTTTT. Amino acid sequence: CASSYSNTRELFF.

Note on this clonotype: Compared with germline, one end of the junction differs, possibly owing to a read error. V gene TRBV15 combines with J gene TRBJ2-6; D gene unclear. Germline V CDR1 and CDR2: LNHNV, YYDKDF (reference sequence). The CDR3 extends over 14 amino acids. The CDR3 DNA reads TGTGTCACCAGCACCCGCTCTGGGGCCAACGTCCTGACTTTC. Its translation: CVTSTRSGANVLTF.

The V call is TRBV11-2, the J call TRBJ1-1; D unresolved. The germline V gene encodes CDR1 SGHAT and CDR2 FQNNGV. Trimming stripped 0 bases from V and 5 bases from J, with 4 bases between. There are 12 residues in the CDR3. CDR3 in amino acids: CASSLDGTEAFF. Written as DNA, the CDR3 is TGTGCCAGCAGCTTAGACGGAACTGAAGCTTTCTTT.

The table lists this clonotype with many counts. The J gene is TRBJ1-3, the V gene TRBV28; 10 nucleotides line up with TRBD1. The CDR3 has 17 amino acids. V shed 5 bases, J shed 0 bases, and the junction held 7 bases outside the gene matches. The germline CDR1 and CDR2 sequences are MDHEN and SYDVKM. The CDR3 is CASSSGTGAHSGNTIYF. In DNA, the CDR3 is TGTGCCAGCAGTAGTGGGACAGGGGCGCACTCTGGAAACACCATATATTTT.

The chain carries TRBV29-1 and TRBJ2-5; either TRBD1 or TRBD2 may fit D (7 bases each). The CDR3 length is 14 residues. Germline lookup yields CDR1 SQVTM and CDR2 ANQGSEA. The ends were cut back, 7 bases at V and 5 bases at J, with 20 bases in the middle. The CDR3 protein is CSARQGGAAETQYF. The CDR3 DNA follows: TGCAGCGCTCGACAGGGAGGGGCTGCGGAGACCCAGTACTTC.

This chain links TRBV2 with TRBJ2-7, with D possibly TRBD1 on 6 matching bases. This CDR3 is 17 amino acids long. V was shortened by 5 bases and J by 3 bases, with 23 bases between the two germline ends. Looked up from germline, CDR1 is SNHLY and CDR2 is FYNNEI. CDR3 sequence reads: CASSWQGWGVANYEQYF. The CDR3 DNA sequence: TGTGCCAGCAGTTGGCAGGGGTGGGGAGTAGCGAACTACGAGCAGTACTTC.

In its sample, this clonotype was seen a few times. J is TRBJ2-7 and V is TRBV5-6, with 10 bases that match TRBD2. J was trimmed by 5 bases and V by 1 base; bases with no gene match: 9. The CDR3 has 16 amino acids. Germline CDR1 and CDR2: SGHDT and YYEEEE. Here the CDR3 DNA reads TGTGCCAGCAGCTTGTTGTCTAGCGGGAGAACCCACGAGCAGTACTTC. Translating gives CASSLLSSGRTHEQYF.

This clonotype has only a few counts. The chain has TRBV9 and TRBJ2-1, with 9 bases aligning to TRBD2. The CDR3 extends over 16 amino acids. Per germline, CDR1 SGDLS and CDR2 YYNGEE. The trim removed 3 bases at V and 6 bases at J, leaving 10 bases unmatched. The CDR3 here is CASSAGGGRALNEQFF. The CDR3 DNA follows: TGTGCCAGCAGCGCCGGGGGCGGGAGGGCCCTCAATGAGCAGTTCTTC.

This sequence joins TRBV6-5 and TRBJ1-5; tentative D call: TRBD1 (5 bases). The V end lost 8 bases, the J end lost 5 bases, and 13 bases lay between the germline ends. From germline, CDR1 is MNHEY and CDR2 SVGAGI. CDR3 length: 13 residues. The CDR3 loop reads CASARDGDQPQHF. CDR3 sequence (DNA): TGTGCCAGCGCGCGGGACGGTGATCAGCCCCAGCATTTT.

The rearrangement links TRBV27 to TRBJ1-5; D gene ambiguous. The V end lost 5 bases, the J end lost 0 bases, and 14 bases lay between the germline ends. Germline CDR1 reads MNHEY; CDR2 reads SMNVEV (reference sequence). The CDR3 totals 16 residues. The CDR3 bases are TGTGCCAGCAGTCGGACGCAGGCTTATAGCAATCAGCCCCAGCATTTT. It is translated as CASSRTQAYSNQPQHF.

This clonotype has at least ten counts. The chain employs TRBV5-1 and TRBJ1-1; D is possibly TRBD1 (6 bases). Germline loops: CDR1 SGHRS, CDR2 YFSETQ. V gave up 0 bases and J gave up 5 bases, with 8 bases separating them. The CDR3 covers 13 residues. The CDR3 protein is CASSLDRATEAFF. The CDR3 bases are TGCGCCAGCAGCTTGGACAGGGCAACTGAAGCTTTCTTT.

The chain couples TRBV7-9 to TRBJ2-5; 7 nucleotides agree with TRBD2. The germline gives CDR1 SEHNR, CDR2 FQNEAQ (reference sequence). CDR3 length: 14 residues. J was trimmed by 4 bases and V by 2 bases; bases with no gene match: 4. The CDR3 sequence is CASSLSGRGETQYF. CDR3 nucleotide sequence: TGTGCCAGCAGCTTATCGGGGAGGGGAGAGACCCAGTACTTC. Looking up the rest from reference TRBV7-9 and TRBJ2-5 gives the full variable domain: DTGVSQNPRHKITKRGQNVTFRCDPISEHNRLYWYRQTLGQGPEFLTYFQNEAQLEKSRLLSDRFSAERPKGSFSTLEIQRTEQGDSAMYLCASSLSGRGETQYFGPGTRLLVL.

The V gene is TRBV20-1, the J gene TRBJ1-6; unclear D gene. This CDR3 contains 15 residues. V was trimmed by 3 bases and J by 0 bases, leaving 9 bases between them. Germline CDR1 DFQATT, CDR2 SNEGSKA (reference sequence). CDR3 sequence: CSARPSRSYNSPLHF. CDR3 nucleotides: TGCAGTGCTAGGCCCAGCCGCTCCTATAATTCACCCCTCCACTTT.

The table lists this clonotype with a few counts. The chain carries TRBV28 and TRBJ2-1; TRBD2 agrees at 7 bases. The CDR3 sequence is 14 residues long. The trim removed 9 bases at V and 3 bases at J, leaving 8 bases unmatched. The V gene's germline CDR1 is MDHEN and CDR2 SYDVKM. The CDR3 region is CASKKRGLYNEQFF. As DNA, the CDR3 is TGTGCCAGTAAGAAGCGGGGCCTCTACAATGAGCAGTTCTTC.

A few counts support this clonotype. This chain connects TRBV2 to TRBJ1-2, with 9 bases matching TRBD1. The CDR3 loop spans 14 amino acids. The J segment lost 3 bases and the V segment lost 6 bases, leaving 5 bases of the junction unmatched. From germline, CDR1 is SNHLY and CDR2 FYNNEI. CDR3 DNA: TGTGCCAGCAGGCGACAGGGGGATGACTATGGCTACACCTTC. Translated, it gives CASRRQGDDYGYTF.

In this sample, this clonotype turned up many times. This chain connects TRBV29-1 to TRBJ2-1; 10 bases match TRBD2. V lost 4 bases, J lost 4 bases, and 4 bases stayed unmatched. Germline CDR1 SQVTM, CDR2 ANQGSEA. CDR3 size: 14 residues. The CDR3 bases are TGCAGCGTTGTCCCTAGCGGGAGTTACAATGAGCAGTTCTTC. This codes for CSVVPSGSYNEQFF.

This chain uses TRBV29-1 with TRBJ1-2; 11 nucleotides align to TRBD1. Germline V lookup: CDR1 SQVTM, CDR2 ANQGSEA. With 2 bases clipped from V and 7 bases from J, the junction kept 6 bases outside the gene matches. The CDR3 sequence is 14 residues long. The CDR3 DNA is TGCAGCGTTGAAAAAACTGGGACAGGGGGTGGCTACACCTTC. Its protein product is CSVEKTGTGGGYTF.